This T cell receptor beta chain was identified during a study of T cell repertoires in cytomegalovirus infection (dated by TCRdb to between 2019 and 2020). In the study overall: Alongside well-studied HLA-B-restricted epitopes, the peptide stimulations were aimed at recently identified HLA-C-restricted CMV epitopes, whose presentation resists viral immunomodulation. The HLA type of each donor mattered for the analysis, because public TCR beta signatures pointed to carriage of CMV infection along with the matching HLA type.

TCRdb names Illumina HiSeq 1500 as the instrument used. Starting from the raw public reads, TCRdb applied fastp trimming at Q25, assembled clones with MiXCR and retained in-frame beta chains. Every CDR3 protein is listed once, alongside the most common genes and DNA of its rows. This sample comprises 27,000 or so distinct CDR3 sequences, under 20% of them detected only once. The top ten hold approximately 80% of the sample. The germline V gene sets CDR1 to SGHTA and CDR2 to FQGNSA. V is pruned by 2 bases and J by 2 bases, leaving 14 bases of the junction without a gene match. The CDR3 runs 18 amino acids, cysteine and phenylalanine included. The read is trimmed to its CDR3 DNA, 54 bases read in frame from base 1. This clonotype has more than one count but fewer than ten. This clone's antigen is unknown. No much larger clone exists at a distance of one base, and base qualities are not known. The treatment or condition label corresponds to: in vitro stimulation with specific CMV peptide epitopes to enrich CMV-specific T cells.

The research as a whole found: The ex vivo response was dominated by HLA-C-restricted CMV-specific TCR beta clonotypes, which also provided the single most frequent clonotype in two of eight donors. Cumulative frequency of public TCR beta family members discriminated carriers of CMV infection plus the relevant HLA type in this cohort and an independent roughly 350-donor cohort.

The material was CD8+ T cells from cultured PBMCs, obtained from culture after CMV antigen stimulation. The chain couples TRBV7-2 to TRBJ2-5; 7 of the junction bases match TRBD1. The clonotype was recovered from a human donor in good health (CMV status not recorded). Some clones in this sample may be carry-over from other donors' samples. The CDR3 protein sequence reads: CASSLTGTTGRRQETQYF. The sequence in DNA is TGTGCCAGCAGCTTAACGGGGACGACAGGGCGGAGGCAAGAGACCCAGTACTTC.